The rows below give T cell receptor beta chains drawn from one sample of a study of post-analysis software for immune sequencing data. One entry per CDR3 protein, called by TCRdb with MiXCR from the PCR reads. Of 380,000 or so distinct CDR3 sequences in the sample, less than 40% were seen once. Sequencing was performed on blood. The receptors shown here come from a girl aged 5-17 years with multiple sclerosis. CDR3s include the opening cysteine and the closing phenylalanine or tryptophan. A D gene is named only where the DNA matches it firmly. Only part of the rows carry a size: once, few, many, or a class if the clone is expanded.

CDR3aa	CDR3nt	d_gene	len	abundance	v_gene	j_gene
CASSPPLAKETQYF	TGTGCCAGCAGCCCCCCCCTAGCGAAAGAGACCCAGTACTTC	NA	14	NA	TRBV11-2	TRBJ2-5
CAIRVGQRTEAFF	TGTGCCATCAGGGTCGGACAGAGGACTGAAGCTTTCTTT	NA	13	NA	TRBV10-3	TRBJ1-1
CSAKQGAVEKLFF	TGCAGTGCTAAACAGGGGGCAGTGGAAAAACTGTTTTTT	TRBD1	13	NA	TRBV20-1	TRBJ1-4
CATQDRGTKNTEAFF	TGTGCCACCCAAGACAGGGGTACAAAGAACACTGAAGCTTTCTTT	TRBD1	15	many	TRBV10-3	TRBJ1-1
CASSQETRQETQYF	TGTGCCAGCAGCCAAGAGACTAGGCAAGAGACCCAGTACTTC	NA	14	NA	TRBV4-2	TRBJ2-5
CASSLGTTQHF	TGTGCCAGCAGCTTAGGGACGACCCAGCATTTT	NA	11	NA	TRBV7-9	TRBJ1-5
CASSLAHRYATDTDTQYF	TGTGCCAGCAGCTTAGCCCACCGGTATGCTACAGACACAGATACGCAGTATTTT	NA	18	NA	TRBV7-2	TRBJ2-3
CASSLTGAFF	TGTGCCAGCAGTTTGACTGGGGCTTTCTTT	NA	10	once	TRBV2	TRBJ1-1
CASRPGDRGNTEAFF	TGTGCCAGCAGGCCCGGGGACAGGGGCAACACTGAAGCTTTCTTT	TRBD1	15	NA	TRBV12-3/TRBV12-4	TRBJ1-1
CASSRATGVSTDTQYF	TGCGCCAGCAGTCGCGCAACAGGAGTTAGCACAGATACGCAGTATTTT	NA	16	NA	TRBV23-1	TRBJ2-3
CASYDRDNEQFF	TGTGCCAGCTATGACAGGGACAATGAGCAGTTCTTC	TRBD1	12	NA	TRBV11-2	TRBJ2-1
CSARKTGLAGYNEQFF	TGCAGTGCTAGAAAAACGGGACTAGCGGGGTACAATGAGCAGTTCTTC	TRBD2	16	NA	TRBV20-1	TRBJ2-1
CAGSQATGGLTDTQYF	TGCGCCGGCAGCCAAGCGACAGGGGGCCTTACAGATACGCAGTATTTT	TRBD1	16	NA	TRBV4-3	TRBJ2-3
CASSPNPAFTDTQYF	TGTGCCAGCAGCCCTAACCCAGCCTTCACAGATACGCAGTATTTT	NA	15	NA	TRBV9	TRBJ2-3